What follows is one T cell receptor (beta chain) and its context. Clones were read by immunoSEQ multiplex PCR, and TCRdb kept only the in-frame ones, dropping some. The data show roughly 260,000 clones, 70% to 90% seen once. The V gene end was trimmed by 1 base and the J gene end by 4 bases; junction bases not matched to a gene: 6. Germline V gives CDR1 MGHRA, CDR2 YSYEKL. The CDR3 covers 15 residues. These data originate in a study of blood T cell repertoires in COVID-19. Across the study: The cDNA or gDNA used as material had been derived from T cells, B-cell-depleted T cells, or PBMCs.

The study drew participants aged about 18 to 89 years from around 24 US areas. The chain couples TRBV4-1 to TRBJ1-2; TRBD1 matches 7 bases. The receptor was derived from a woman aged 50 to 60 who had recovered from COVID-19. The sample consisted of PBMCs or T cells enriched from blood (not recorded which). The CDR3, as DNA: TGCGCCAGCAGCCAAGGGGACAGACAAGCCTATGGCTACACCTTC. It encodes CASSQGDRQAYGYTF.